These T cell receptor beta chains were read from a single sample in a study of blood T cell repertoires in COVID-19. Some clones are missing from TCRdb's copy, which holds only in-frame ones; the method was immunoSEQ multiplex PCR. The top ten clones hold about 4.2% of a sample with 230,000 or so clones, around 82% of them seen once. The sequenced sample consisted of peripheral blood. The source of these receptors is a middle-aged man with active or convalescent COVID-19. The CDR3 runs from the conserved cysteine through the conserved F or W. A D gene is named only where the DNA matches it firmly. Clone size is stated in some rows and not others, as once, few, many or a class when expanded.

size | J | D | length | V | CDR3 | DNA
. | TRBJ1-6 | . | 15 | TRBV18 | CASSPNRAAESPLHF | TGTGCCAGCTCACCAAACAGGGCTGCGGAATCACCCCTCCACTTT
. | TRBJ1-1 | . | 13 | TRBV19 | CASTPGQNTEAFF | TGTGCCAGTACCCCGGGACAGAACACTGAAGCTTTCTTT
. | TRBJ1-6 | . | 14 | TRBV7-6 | CASSLVGGGSPLHF | TGTGCCAGCAGCTTAGTAGGAGGCGGGTCACCCCTCCACTTT
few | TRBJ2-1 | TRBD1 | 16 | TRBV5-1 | CASRPPGTGPYNEQFF | TGCGCCAGCAGGCCCCCTGGGACAGGGCCCTACAATGAGCAGTTCTTC
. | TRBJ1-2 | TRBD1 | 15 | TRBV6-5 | CASSYTSGQVYGYTF | TGTGCCAGCAGTTACACTTCGGGACAGGTGTATGGCTACACCTTC
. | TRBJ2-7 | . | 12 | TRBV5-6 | CASSLAGFGQYF | TGTGCCAGCAGCTTGGCAGGGTTTGGGCAGTACTTC
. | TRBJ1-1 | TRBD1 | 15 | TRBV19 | CASSIDPDRRTEAFF | TGTGCCAGTAGTATAGATCCGGACAGGCGGACTGAAGCTTTCTTT
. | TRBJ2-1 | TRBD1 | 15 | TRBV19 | CASERGQGLYNEQFF | TGTGCCAGCGAAAGGGGACAGGGCCTATACAATGAGCAGTTCTTC
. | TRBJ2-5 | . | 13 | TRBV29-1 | CSVVEGAPETQYF | TGCAGCGTAGTGGAGGGGGCTCCTGAGACCCAGTACTTC
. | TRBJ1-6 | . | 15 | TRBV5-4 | CASSLQGAENSPLHF | TGTGCCAGCAGCTTACAGGGTGCGGAAAATTCACCCCTCCACTTT
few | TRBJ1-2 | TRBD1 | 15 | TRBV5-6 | CASSLATGTVYGYTF | TGTGCCAGCAGCTTGGCCACCGGGACAGTCTATGGCTACACCTTC
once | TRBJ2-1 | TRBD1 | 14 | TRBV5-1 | CASSLGQGADEQFF | TGCGCCAGCAGCTTGGGACAGGGGGCCGATGAGCAGTTCTTC
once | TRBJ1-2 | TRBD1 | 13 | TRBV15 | CATSSQGAVGYTF | TGTGCCACCAGCAGCCAGGGGGCGGTTGGCTACACCTTC
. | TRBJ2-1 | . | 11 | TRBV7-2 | CASSLDSFQFF | TGTGCCAGCAGCTTAGATAGCTTCCAGTTCTTC
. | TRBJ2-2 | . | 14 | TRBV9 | CASSAQTVTGELFF | TGTGCCAGCAGCGCCCAAACAGTTACCGGGGAGCTGTTTTTT
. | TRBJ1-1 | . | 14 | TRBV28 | CASSLFGGSTEAFF | TGTGCCAGCAGTTTATTTGGCGGATCCACTGAAGCTTTCTTT
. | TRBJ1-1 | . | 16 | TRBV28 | CASSSPGGWRNTEAFF | TGTGCCAGCAGTTCCCCCGGCGGTTGGAGGAACACTGAAGCTTTCTTT
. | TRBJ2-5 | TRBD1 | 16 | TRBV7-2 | CASSTNPGQGQETQYF | TGTGCCAGCAGCACGAACCCGGGACAGGGGCAAGAGACCCAGTACTTC
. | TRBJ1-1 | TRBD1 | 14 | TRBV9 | CASSPDRVSTEAFF | TGTGCCAGCTCCCCGGACAGGGTCTCCACTGAAGCTTTCTTT
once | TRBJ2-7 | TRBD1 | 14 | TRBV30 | CAWSPGTGAYEQYF | TGTGCCTGGAGCCCCGGGACAGGGGCCTACGAGCAGTACTTC
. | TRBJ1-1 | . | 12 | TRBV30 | CAWGEVNTEAFF | TGTGCCTGGGGGGAGGTTAACACTGAAGCTTTCTTT
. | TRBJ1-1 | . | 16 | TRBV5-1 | CASSTTGTTMNTEAFF | TGCGCCAGCAGCACCACCGGGACAACAATGAACACTGAAGCTTTCTTT
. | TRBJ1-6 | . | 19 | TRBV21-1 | CASSNVPGQVKNYNSPLHF | TGTGCCAGCAGCAACGTTCCGGGACAGGTTAAAAACTATAATTCACCCCTCCACTTT
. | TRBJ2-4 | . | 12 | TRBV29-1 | CSAGLLADIQYF | TGCAGCGCGGGACTGCTCGCGGACATTCAGTACTTC
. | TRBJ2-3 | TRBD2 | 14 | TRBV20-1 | CSASRLAGTDTQYF | TGCAGTGCTAGTCGACTAGCGGGGACAGATACGCAGTATTTT
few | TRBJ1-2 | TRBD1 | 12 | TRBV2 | CASGDSNYGYTF | TGTGCCAGCGGGGACAGTAACTATGGCTACACCTTC
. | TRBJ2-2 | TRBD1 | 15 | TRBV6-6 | CASIPGTGYTGELFF | TGTGCCAGCATCCCCGGGACAGGGTACACCGGGGAGCTGTTTTTT
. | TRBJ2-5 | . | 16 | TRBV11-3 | CASSSSRGGLQETQYF | TGTGCCAGCAGCTCAAGTCGCGGGGGCTTGCAAGAGACCCAGTACTTC
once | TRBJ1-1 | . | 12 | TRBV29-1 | CSVQEGRTEAFF | TGCAGCGTTCAGGAAGGTCGCACTGAAGCTTTCTTT
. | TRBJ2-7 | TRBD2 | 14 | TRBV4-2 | CASSRSGLAGEQYF | TGTGCCAGCAGCCGCTCGGGACTAGCAGGCGAGCAGTACTTC
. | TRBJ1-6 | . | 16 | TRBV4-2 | CASSQERGRENSPLHF | TGTGCCAGCAGCCAAGAGAGGGGGAGGGAGAATTCACCCCTCCACTTT
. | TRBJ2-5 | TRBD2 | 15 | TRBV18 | CASSPGLAGEETQYF | TGTGCCAGCTCACCGGGACTAGCGGGGGAAGAGACCCAGTACTTC
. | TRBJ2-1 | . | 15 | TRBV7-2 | CASSIGGVSYNEQFF | TGTGCCAGCAGCATTGGCGGGGTCTCCTACAATGAGCAGTTCTTC
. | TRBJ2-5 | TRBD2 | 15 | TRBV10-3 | CAIRPGLAGSETQYF | TGTGCCATCAGACCTGGACTAGCGGGATCAGAGACCCAGTACTTC
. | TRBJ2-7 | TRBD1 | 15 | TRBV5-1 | CASSPQGQGVYEQYF | TGCGCCAGCAGCCCCCAGGGACAGGGGGTCTACGAGCAGTACTTC
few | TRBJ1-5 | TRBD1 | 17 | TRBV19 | CASSIGGTGASNQPQHF | TGTGCCAGTAGTATCGGAGGGACAGGGGCTAGCAATCAGCCCCAGCATTTT
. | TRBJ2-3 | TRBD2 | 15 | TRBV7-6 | CASSLASGGTDTQYF | TGTGCCAGCAGCTTAGCTAGCGGGGGCACAGATACGCAGTATTTT
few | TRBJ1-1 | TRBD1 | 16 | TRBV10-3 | CAIKDGLGTENTEAFF | TGTGCCATCAAAGATGGGTTAGGGACAGAGAACACTGAAGCTTTCTTT
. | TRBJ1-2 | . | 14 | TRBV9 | CASSVEKEGYGYTF | TGTGCCAGCAGCGTAGAAAAGGAGGGATATGGCTACACCTTC
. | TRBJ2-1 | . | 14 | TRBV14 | CASSQVTVYNEQFF | TGTGCCAGCAGCCAAGTCACAGTCTACAATGAGCAGTTCTTC
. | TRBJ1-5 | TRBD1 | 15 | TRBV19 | CASSRDRGWGQPQHF | TGTGCCAGTAGTCGGGACAGGGGTTGGGGTCAGCCCCAGCATTTT
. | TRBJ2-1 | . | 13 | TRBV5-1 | CASSPRTPNEQFF | TGCGCCAGCAGCCCGCGGACTCCGAATGAGCAGTTCTTC
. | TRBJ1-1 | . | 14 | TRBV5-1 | CASSLTGTNTEAFF | TGCGCCAGCAGCCTGACAGGTACGAACACTGAAGCTTTCTTT
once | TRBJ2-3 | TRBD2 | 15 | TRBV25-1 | CASSELGGGADTQYF | TGTGCCAGCAGTGAATTGGGCGGGGGGGCAGATACGCAGTATTTT
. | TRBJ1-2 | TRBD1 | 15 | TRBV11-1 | CASSRTGQGAYGYTF | TGTGCCAGCAGCCGAACGGGTCAGGGGGCGTATGGCTACACCTTC